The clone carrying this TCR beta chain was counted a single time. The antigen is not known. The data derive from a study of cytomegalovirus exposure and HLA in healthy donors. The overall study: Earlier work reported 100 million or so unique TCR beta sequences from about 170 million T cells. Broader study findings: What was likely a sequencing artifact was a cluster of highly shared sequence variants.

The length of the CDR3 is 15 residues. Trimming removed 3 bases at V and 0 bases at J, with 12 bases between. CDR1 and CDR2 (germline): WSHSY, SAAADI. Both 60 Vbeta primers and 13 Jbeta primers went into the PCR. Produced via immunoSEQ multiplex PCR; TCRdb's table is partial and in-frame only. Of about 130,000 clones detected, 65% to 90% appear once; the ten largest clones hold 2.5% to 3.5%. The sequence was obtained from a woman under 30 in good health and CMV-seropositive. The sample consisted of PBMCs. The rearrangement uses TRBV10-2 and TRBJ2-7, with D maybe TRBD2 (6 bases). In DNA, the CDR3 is TGCGCCAGCAGTGACCCCGGGGGACCCTCCTACGAGCAGTACTTC. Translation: CASSDPGGPSYEQYF.